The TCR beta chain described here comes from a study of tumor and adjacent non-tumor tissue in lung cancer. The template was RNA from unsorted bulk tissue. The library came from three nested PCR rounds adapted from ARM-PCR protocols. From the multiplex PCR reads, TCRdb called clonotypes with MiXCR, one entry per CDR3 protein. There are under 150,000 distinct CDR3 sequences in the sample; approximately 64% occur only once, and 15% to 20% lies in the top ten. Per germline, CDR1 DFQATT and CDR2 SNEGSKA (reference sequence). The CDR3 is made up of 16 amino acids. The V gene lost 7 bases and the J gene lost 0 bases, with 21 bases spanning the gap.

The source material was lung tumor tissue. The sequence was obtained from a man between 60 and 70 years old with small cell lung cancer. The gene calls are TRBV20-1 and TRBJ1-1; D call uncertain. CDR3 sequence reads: CSVIVSGSFMNTEAFF. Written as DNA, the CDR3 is TGCAGTGTTATAGTATCGGGCAGTTTTATGAACACTGAAGCTTTCTTT.